The sequence of this T cell receptor beta chain was determined in a study of blood T cells in healthy people across ages (dated by TCRdb to between 2015 and 2016). Background on the whole study: Template switching captured roughly one uniquely barcoded TCR beta cDNA molecule per two T cells in model experiments. To avoid experimental bias, donors of different ages were distributed randomly across sequencing lanes. To track age-related changes in TCR beta repertoire diversity, the study relied on deep sequencing normalized with unique cDNA molecular identifiers. Two additional independent replicas of 1 million unique cDNA reads from the same blood draw were analyzed for two donors (one aged 18 to 30 and one aged 80 or older). The donors were divided into four age groups: young (average roughly 17 years), middle-aged (about 39), aged (about 60) and long-lived (roughly 88). Beyond this particular receptor, the publication reports: As age increased, observed TCR beta diversity per million T cells dropped in a roughly linear way, and a significant reduction was already evident by age 40. Estimates of total diversity from one million sequenced T cells were regarded as lower bounds and underestimates. Compared with the aged group, the long-lived group had more naive CD4+ T cells, fewer expanded clones and increased TCR diversity, suggesting age selection. Observed TCR beta diversity correlated strongly with the percentage of naive T cells measured by flow cytometry. Because profiling used bulk unsorted PBMCs, naive and antigen-experienced compartments could not be compared conclusively. Donor CMV infection status was unknown, potentially confounding age-related changes in expanded clonotypes.

Library prep was done by 5' RACE. For sequencing, an Illumina HiSeq 2500 was employed. A second PCR of roughly 7 to 12 cycles was run with a J-beta primer mix and a sample-barcoded 5' primer. A unique molecular identifier was introduced onto each TCR beta cDNA molecule by a template-switch 5' adaptor carrying 12 random nucleotides. Each sample yielded at least 3 million CDR3-containing paired-end reads. All of the RNA was converted into first-strand cDNA using the Mint cDNA synthesis kit, with a TRBC-specific oligonucleotide serving as the primer. Following uracil-DNA glycosylase treatment, a first 18-cycle PCR with universal primers M1SS and BC2_uni_R was performed on all cDNA. Per the original workflow: For normalization, 1 million high-quality reads were randomly selected from each sample, with every read carrying a distinct molecular identifier. Instead of being binned into consensus sequences, reads that shared molecular identifiers were thrown out. MiTCR, run with a Q25 quality threshold and the strictest error-elimination algorithm, handled CDR3 identification, clonotype clustering and error correction. A nonparametric unseen species model with Euler transformation was used to estimate lower-bound total TCR beta diversity. The public reads were reanalyzed by TCRdb: fastp trimming at Q25, MiXCR alignment, in-frame beta chains only. Under each unique CDR3 protein, matching rows form one entry showing the most common genes and DNA. These V and J calls are TCRdb output, not the study's own analysis. This sample holds about 1.6 million distinct CDR3 sequences; roughly 30% were observed only once. The ten most abundant clones make up 11% of the sample.

Donors were a few dozen systemically healthy Caucasian individuals from Russia aged roughly 6 to 95 years. Each donor gave 8 to 10 milliliters of peripheral blood, collected into EDTA-treated Vacutainer tubes. PBMCs were isolated by Ficoll-Paque density-gradient centrifugation, with at least 7 million obtained per sample. Total RNA, at least 6 micrograms per sample, was extracted from PBMCs with Trizol reagent. The percentages of naive CD45RAhigh/CD27high T cells were determined by flow cytometry on a PBMC aliquot from every donor. The germline V gene supplies CDR1 MGHRA and CDR2 YSYEKL. V and J are trimmed by 5 bases and 0 bases, and the gene matches miss 6 bases of the junction. Including the terminal cysteine and phenylalanine, the CDR3 comprises 16 residues. The CDR3 DNA has 48 bases and is translated from base 1. On this clonotype: Its antigen remains undetermined. Per-base quality was not reported, and no clone a single base away is much larger than it.

The sequenced material came from blood. The sequence links TRBV4-1 to TRBJ2-1; TRBD2 lines up with 8 middle nucleotides. This receptor was obtained from a woman aged 25-40 years in good health. This receptor has the CDR3 CASSFRLATSYNEQFF. The bases read TGCGCCAGCAGCTTCCGACTAGCGACCTCCTACAATGAGCAGTTCTTC.